Presented here are 6 T cell receptor beta chains from one specimen sequenced in a study of blood T cell repertoires in COVID-19. Libraries were prepared by immunoSEQ multiplex PCR; TCRdb keeps only in-frame clonotypes and omits some of them. The sample shows just over 150,000 clones, 70% to 90% of them seen only once. The sequenced sample consisted of peripheral blood. Receptor source: a woman aged 70-85 years with acute or convalescent COVID-19.

The chain recombines TRBV18 with TRBJ2-7; D ambiguous. The CDR3 runs to 12 residues. Germline V gives CDR1 KGHSH, CDR2 LQKENI. The V and J ends lost 0 bases and 6 bases respectively, with 6 bases between them. CDR3 bases: TGTGCCAGCTCACCACCCGGCGGCGAGCAGTACTTC. Translated, it gives CASSPPGGEQYF.

V is TRBV4-2 and J is TRBJ2-5; 9 bases fit TRBD1. The CDR3 covers 16 residues. Germline CDR1 reads LGHNA; CDR2 reads YNFKEQ. The ends lost 1 base at V and 1 base at J; junction bases unmatched: 4. The CDR3 nucleotides are TGTGCCAGCAGCCAAGGGGACAGGGAAATCCAAGAGACCCAGTACTTC. Translated: CASSQGDREIQETQYF.

The DNA for the CDR3 is TGTGCCAGCAGTTCACACCAGGCCGCCCTCTATAATTCACCCCTCCACTTT. This codes for CASSSHQAALYNSPLHF. The rearrangement joins TRBV28 to TRBJ1-6, with D uncertain. CDR3 length: 17 amino acids. Germline assignment: CDR1 MDHEN and CDR2 SYDVKM. Trimming stripped 4 bases from V and 3 bases from J, with 16 bases between.

The chain joins TRBV3-1 (or the pseudogene TRBV3-2) to TRBJ1-2; TRBD1 is a possible D gene (5 bases). Per germline, CDR1 LGHDT and CDR2 YNNKEL (reference sequence). V lost 5 bases and J lost 10, with 11 bases in between. CDR3 length: 11 residues. Here the CDR3 reads CASSWGGHYTF. The CDR3 region has the DNA TGTGCCAGCAGCTGGGGAGGACACTACACCTTC.

This clone was recorded a few times. The V call is TRBV10-3, the J call TRBJ2-1; D is unresolved. Trimming took off 5 bases at V and 2 bases at J, with 7 bases between the two ends. This CDR3 comprises 13 residues. Per germline, CDR1 ENHRY and CDR2 SYGVKD. CDR3 region: CAISPGTYNEQFF. The CDR3 DNA reads as TGTGCCATCAGTCCAGGAACCTACAATGAGCAGTTCTTC.

The CDR3 is CASSPWGRGPYNEQFF. In DNA, the CDR3 is TGTGCCAGCAGCCCCTGGGGGCGGGGGCCTTACAATGAGCAGTTCTTC. The chain uses TRBV11-2 and TRBJ2-1, with D possibly TRBD2 on 7 matching bases. Germline lookup yields CDR1 SGHAT and CDR2 FQNNGV. The CDR3 sequence is 16 residues long. Between the trimmed V and J ends, which lost 5 bases and 4 bases, there was a span of 18 bases.